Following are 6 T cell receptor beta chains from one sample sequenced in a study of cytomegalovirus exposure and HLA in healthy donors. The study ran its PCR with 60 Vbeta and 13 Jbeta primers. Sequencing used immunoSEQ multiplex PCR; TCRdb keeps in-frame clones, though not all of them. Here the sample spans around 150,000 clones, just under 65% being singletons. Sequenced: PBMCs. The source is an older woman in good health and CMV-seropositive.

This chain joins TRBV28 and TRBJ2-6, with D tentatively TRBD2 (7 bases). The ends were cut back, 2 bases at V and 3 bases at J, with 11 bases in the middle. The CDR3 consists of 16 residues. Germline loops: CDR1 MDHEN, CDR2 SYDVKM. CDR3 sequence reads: CASSLGGALGANVLTF. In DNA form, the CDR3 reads TGTGCCAGCAGTTTAGGGGGGGCGCTTGGGGCCAACGTCCTGACTTTC. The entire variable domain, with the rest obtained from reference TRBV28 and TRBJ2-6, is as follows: DVKVTQSSRYLVKRTGEKVFLECVQDMDHENMFWYRQDPGLGLRLIYFSYDVKMKEKGDIPEGYSVSREKKERFSLILESASTNQTSMYLCASSLGGALGANVLTFGAGSRLTVL.

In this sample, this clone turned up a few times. DNA for the CDR3: TGTGCCAGCAGCCCCTCGGGGCAGGGGGCGCGTGAAAAACTGTTTTTT. Translated, it gives CASSPSGQGAREKLFF. V and J are TRBV7-9 and TRBJ1-4; 8 bases agree with TRBD1. CDR1 and CDR2 (germline): SEHNR, FQNEAQ (reference sequence). Germline trimming cut 5 bases from V and 7 bases from J; bases unmatched to any gene: 12. The CDR3 runs to 16 residues.

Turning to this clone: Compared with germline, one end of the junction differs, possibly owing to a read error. The DNA for the CDR3 is TGTGCCAGCAGCTTAGGCCCGGGGTTTATGGATACGCGGTATTTT. Translated, it gives CASSLGPGFMDTRYF. This chain links TRBV11-2 with TRBJ2-3; D perhaps matches TRBD2 (5 bases). The CDR3 loop spans 15 amino acids. Germline V lookup: CDR1 SGHAT, CDR2 FQNNGV.

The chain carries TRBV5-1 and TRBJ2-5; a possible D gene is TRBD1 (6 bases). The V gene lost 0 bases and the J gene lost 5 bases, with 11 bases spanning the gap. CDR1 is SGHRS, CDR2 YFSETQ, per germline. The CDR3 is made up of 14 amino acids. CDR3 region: CASSLEGGVETQYF. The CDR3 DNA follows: TGCGCCAGCAGCTTGGAAGGGGGAGTGGAGACCCAGTACTTC.

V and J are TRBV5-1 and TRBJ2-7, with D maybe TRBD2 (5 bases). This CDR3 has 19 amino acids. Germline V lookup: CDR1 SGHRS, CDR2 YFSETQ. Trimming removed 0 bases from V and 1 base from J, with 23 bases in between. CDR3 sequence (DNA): TGCGCCAGCAGCTTGGATCTAGGGCGAAGCGGAACTGGATCCTACGAGCAGTACTTC. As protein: CASSLDLGRSGTGSYEQYF.

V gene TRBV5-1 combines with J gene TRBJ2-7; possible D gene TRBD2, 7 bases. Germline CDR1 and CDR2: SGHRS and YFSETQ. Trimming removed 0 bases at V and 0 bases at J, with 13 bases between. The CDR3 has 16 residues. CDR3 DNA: TGCGCCAGCAGCTTGGCGGGGGGCGGGAGCTCCTACGAGCAGTACTTC. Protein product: CASSLAGGGSSYEQYF.